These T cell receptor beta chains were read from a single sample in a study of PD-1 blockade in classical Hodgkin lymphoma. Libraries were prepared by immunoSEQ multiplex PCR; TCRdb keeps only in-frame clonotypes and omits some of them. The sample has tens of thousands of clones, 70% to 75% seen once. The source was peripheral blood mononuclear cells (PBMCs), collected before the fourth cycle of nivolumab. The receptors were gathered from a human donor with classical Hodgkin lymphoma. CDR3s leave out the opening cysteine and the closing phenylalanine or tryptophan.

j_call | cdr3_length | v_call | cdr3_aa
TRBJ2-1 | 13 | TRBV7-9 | ASSLSGGPYNEQF
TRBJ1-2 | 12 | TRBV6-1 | ASSELDRSYGYT
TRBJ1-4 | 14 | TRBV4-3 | ASSQEIQATNEKLF
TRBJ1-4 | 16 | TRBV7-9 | ASSFGDRGLATNEKLF
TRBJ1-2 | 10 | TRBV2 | ASSDDSEGYT
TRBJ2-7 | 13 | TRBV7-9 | ASSLGTGGPYEQY
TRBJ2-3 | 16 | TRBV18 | ASSPIALLAGGRDTQY
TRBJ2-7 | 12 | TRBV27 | AKKFRAPDREQY
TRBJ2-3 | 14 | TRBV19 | ASSSAWDRAFDTQY
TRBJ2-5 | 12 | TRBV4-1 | ASSQGTTQETQY
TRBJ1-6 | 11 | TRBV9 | ASSVAGDSPLH
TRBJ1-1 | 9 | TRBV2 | ASSGTRRAF
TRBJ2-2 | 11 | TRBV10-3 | ASRGVGTGELF
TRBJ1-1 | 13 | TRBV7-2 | ASSLGSGTGTEAF
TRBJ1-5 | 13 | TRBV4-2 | ASSQDRHPNQPQH
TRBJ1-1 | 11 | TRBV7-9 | ASSLVGNTEAF
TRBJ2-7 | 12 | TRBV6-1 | ASSDRGAPGEQY
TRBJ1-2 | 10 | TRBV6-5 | ASSYGDYGYT
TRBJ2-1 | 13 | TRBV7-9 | ASSRSGRLTNEQF
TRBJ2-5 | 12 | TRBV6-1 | ASSSETGVGEQY
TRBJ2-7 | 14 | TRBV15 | ATSRDLLAGGGEQY
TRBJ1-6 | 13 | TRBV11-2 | ASSLENLGGSPLH
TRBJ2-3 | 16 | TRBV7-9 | ASSSSWGHQGGTDTQY
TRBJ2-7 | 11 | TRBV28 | ASRRQGTYEQY
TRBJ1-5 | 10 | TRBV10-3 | AISVGGQPQH
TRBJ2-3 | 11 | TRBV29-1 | SVEAGGTDTQY
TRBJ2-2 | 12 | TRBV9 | ASSERQHTGELF
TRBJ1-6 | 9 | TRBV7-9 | ASSADSPLH
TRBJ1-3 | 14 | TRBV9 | ASSGGALNSGNTIY
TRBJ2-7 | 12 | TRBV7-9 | ASSQGLVMYEQY
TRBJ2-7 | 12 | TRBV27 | ASRTRGFLNEQY
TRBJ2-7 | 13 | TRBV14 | ASSQVAGASYEQY
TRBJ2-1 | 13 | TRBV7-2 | ASSQTWTDYNEQF
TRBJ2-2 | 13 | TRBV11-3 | ASSNGRVNTGELF
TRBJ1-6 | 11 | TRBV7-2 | ASRTDGNSPLH
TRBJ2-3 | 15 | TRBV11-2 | ASSLDQRGLSTDTQY
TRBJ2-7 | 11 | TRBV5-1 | ASGGLGRNEQY
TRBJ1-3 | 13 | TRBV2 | ASGTQGLMGNTIY
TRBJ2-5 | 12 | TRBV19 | ASRSREYQETQY
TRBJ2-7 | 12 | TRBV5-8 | ASSSIRDTYEQY
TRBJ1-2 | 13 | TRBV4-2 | ASSQESGRASGYT
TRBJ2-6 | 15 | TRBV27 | ASSATQSRSGANVLT
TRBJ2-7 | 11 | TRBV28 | ASTGQGAGEQY